This T cell receptor beta chain emerged from a study of T-cell reconstitution after alpha-beta-depleted transplantation in children. Many counts were recorded for this clonotype. During its preparation, the TCRbeta library received unique molecular identifiers. MiXCR, run by TCRdb on the PCR reads, gives a single entry per CDR3 protein. The sample shows 200,000 to 300,000 distinct CDR3 sequences, about 12% of them seen only once. Per the germline V gene, CDR1 is SGHAT and CDR2 is FQNNGV. V was shortened by 4 bases and J by 1 base, with 20 bases between the two germline ends. CDR3 length: 18 residues. Sequencing was performed on PBMCs from the stem cell graft donor, taken from the stem cell graft. This chain connects TRBV11-2 to TRBJ1-5; D may be TRBD1 (5 bases). This receptor was obtained from a human donor who donated a stem cell graft to a child with acute lymphoblastic leukemia. DNA for the CDR3: TGTGCCAGCAGCTCCAGAGCGGGTGGGACGGAGAGCAATCAGCCCCAGCATTTT. It encodes CASSSRAGGTESNQPQHF.